The rows below give T cell receptor beta chains drawn from one sample of a study of monozygotic twins with inflammatory bowel disease. After re-calling the 5' RACE reads, TCRdb lists one entry per CDR3 protein, DNA absent. The ten top clones account for around 1.5%, within a sample of approximately 200,000 distinct CDR3 sequences. Sequencing was carried out using blood. These receptors came from a human donor with ulcerative colitis or Crohn's disease, or a healthy co-twin of an affected twin (not recorded which). Each CDR3 is given with its conserved first and last residue.

j_gene: TRBJ2-2; v_gene: TRBV10-3; CDR3aa: CAISESWTGVNGELFF
j_gene: TRBJ2-5; v_gene: TRBV5-1; CDR3aa: CASRPGIGETQYF
j_gene: TRBJ1-1; v_gene: TRBV20-1; CDR3aa: CSASTPPGTNTEAFF
j_gene: TRBJ2-5; v_gene: TRBV4-1; CDR3aa: CASSRMRGDGETQYF
j_gene: TRBJ2-7; v_gene: TRBV2; CDR3aa: CASSGTGSYEQYF
j_gene: TRBJ1-3; v_gene: TRBV5-5; CDR3aa: CASSLAWGTRGNTIYF
j_gene: TRBJ1-1; v_gene: TRBV12-3/TRBV12-4; CDR3aa: CASRRTEETEAFF
j_gene: TRBJ1-5; v_gene: TRBV18; CDR3aa: CASSAKQGGQPQHF
j_gene: TRBJ2-2; v_gene: TRBV7-2; CDR3aa: CASSYSTGTGELFF
j_gene: TRBJ1-2; v_gene: TRBV6-5; CDR3aa: CASSSNRGNYGYTF
j_gene: TRBJ2-7; v_gene: TRBV7-9; CDR3aa: CASSAPGQGFHEQYF
j_gene: TRBJ2-1; v_gene: TRBV7-2; CDR3aa: CASSLTSGDYNEQFF
j_gene: TRBJ1-5; v_gene: TRBV12-3/TRBV12-4; CDR3aa: CASRPGTGPNQPQHF
j_gene: TRBJ2-7; v_gene: TRBV6-1; CDR3aa: CASVMGHQSYYEQYF
j_gene: TRBJ1-5; v_gene: TRBV20-1; CDR3aa: CSATRTALNNQPQHF
j_gene: TRBJ2-1; v_gene: TRBV7-8; CDR3aa: CASSLSLPAEVFEQFF
j_gene: TRBJ1-2; v_gene: TRBV27; CDR3aa: CASSATGDHYGYTF
j_gene: TRBJ2-5; v_gene: TRBV5-1; CDR3aa: CASSLGPGGGQETQYF
j_gene: TRBJ2-3; v_gene: TRBV7-2; CDR3aa: CASSLFAGTDTQYF
j_gene: TRBJ1-2; v_gene: TRBV3-1; CDR3aa: CASGDGRGGYTF
j_gene: TRBJ2-7; v_gene: TRBV20-1; CDR3aa: CSARDGSTVPYEQYF
j_gene: TRBJ1-2; v_gene: TRBV7-3; CDR3aa: CASSRSGLGDGYTF
j_gene: TRBJ2-7; v_gene: TRBV19; CDR3aa: CATSLSGNPFSYEQYF
j_gene: TRBJ2-7; v_gene: TRBV5-1; CDR3aa: CASSSQTVHEQYF
j_gene: TRBJ2-1; v_gene: TRBV7-9; CDR3aa: CASSLTTGSSYNEQFF
j_gene: TRBJ2-2; v_gene: TRBV20-1; CDR3aa: CSARTSPSNTGELFF
j_gene: TRBJ1-1; v_gene: TRBV20-1; CDR3aa: CSARQGKAEAFF
j_gene: TRBJ1-1; v_gene: TRBV6-1; CDR3aa: CASSESRADTEAFF